These 27 T cell receptor beta chains came from one sample sequenced in a study of T cell changes during pregnancy in multiple sclerosis. The data were produced by immunoSEQ multiplex PCR, yet TCRdb's version contains in-frame clones alone and is incomplete. The table lists about 33,000 clones, about 89% of them singletons. The sample here was CD4+ T cells from peripheral blood mononuclear cells, taken in the third trimester of pregnancy. The receptors shown here come from a female donor in good health, enrolled as a control in a pregnancy study.

In its sample, this clone was seen a few times. The chain links TRBV11-2 to TRBJ2-1, with 9 bases fitting TRBD2. The CDR3 is 18 residues long. The junction had 7 bases not matched to a gene; V was cut back by 1 base and J by 0 bases. Germline loops: CDR1 SGHAT, CDR2 FQNNGV. CDR3 bases: TGTGCCAGCAGCTTAGTAGGCCAGCGGGGGGCCTCCTACAATGAGCAGTTCTTC. Protein: CASSLVGQRGASYNEQFF.

In regard to this clone: Other DNA sequences in the same sample also yield this CDR3. The gene calls are TRBV5-1 and TRBJ2-1; D is unclear. The CDR3 covers 15 residues. Germline values: CDR1 SGHRS, CDR2 YFSETQ. V shed 0 bases and J shed 0 bases, with 7 bases lying between them. The CDR3 sequence is CASSLGGDSYNEQFF. In nucleotides, the CDR3 is TGCGCCAGCAGCTTGGGAGGAGACTCCTACAATGAGCAGTTCTTC.

The chain uses TRBV28 and TRBJ2-1; 10 nucleotides match TRBD2. In germline, CDR1 is MDHEN, CDR2 SYDVKM. The CDR3 totals 16 residues. Unmatched junction bases numbered 6, after V lost 6 bases and J lost 1 base. The CDR3 DNA is TGTGCCAGCAGCGGAGCGGGAGGGACGTCCTACAATGAGCAGTTCTTC. The encoded protein is CASSGAGGTSYNEQFF. The variable domain in full, with the rest retrieved from reference TRBV28 and TRBJ2-1, is DVKVTQSSRYLVKRTGEKVFLECVQDMDHENMFWYRQDPGLGLRLIYFSYDVKMKEKGDIPEGYSVSREKKERFSLILESASTNQTSMYLCASSGAGGTSYNEQFFGPGTRLTVL.

The chain couples TRBV18 to TRBJ1-1; D is uncertain. The V and J ends lost 1 base and 4 bases respectively, with 10 bases between them. Looked up from germline, CDR1 is KGHSH and CDR2 is LQKENI. There are 14 residues in the CDR3. In DNA form, the CDR3 reads TGTGCCAGCTCACCACTCGAGGGTGGCACTGAAGCTTTCTTT. It specifies CASSPLEGGTEAFF.

The chain joins TRBV7-2 to TRBJ2-3; TRBD2 matches at 9 bases. There are 19 residues in the CDR3. J was trimmed by 6 bases and V by 5 bases; bases with no gene match: 21. CDR1 and CDR2 from the germline V gene are SGHTA and FQGNSA. This CDR3 reads CASSPGQTSGTSLGDTQYF. CDR3 DNA sequence: TGTGCCAGCAGCCCTGGCCAGACTTCCGGGACTAGCCTCGGTGATACGCAGTATTTT.

The chain has TRBV7-8 and TRBJ1-3; no clear D gene. The CDR3 contains 17 residues. Germline V lookup: CDR1 SGHVS, CDR2 FQNEAQ. V was cut by 5 bases and J by 1 base, with 18 bases left in between. The CDR3 protein is CASSPTPRDSSGNTIYF. CDR3 in DNA: TGTGCCAGCAGCCCAACCCCCCGGGATTCATCTGGAAACACCATATATTTT.

V gene TRBV19 combines with J gene TRBJ1-6, with D unresolved. The CDR3 extends over 19 amino acids. V lost 0 bases and J 0 bases, leaving 15 bases between the germline ends. Germline V gene data show CDR1 as LNHDA and CDR2 as SQIVND (reference sequence). CDR3 protein: CASSIDTPDGSSYNSPLHF. The CDR3 DNA reads as TGTGCCAGTAGTATAGATACCCCCGACGGGAGCTCCTATAATTCACCCCTCCACTTT.

The chain joins TRBV7-2 to TRBJ1-5, with D possibly TRBD1 on 5 matching bases. The length of the CDR3 is 13 residues. Trimming cost V 5 bases and J 9 bases, with 14 bases left between them. Per the germline V gene, CDR1 is SGHTA and CDR2 is FQGNSA. This CDR3 is CASSRPQGWPQHF. In nucleotides, the CDR3 is TGTGCCAGCAGCCGCCCTCAGGGATGGCCCCAGCATTTT.

The genes are TRBV13 and TRBJ2-7; 11 bases map to TRBD1. V trimming: 2 bases; J trimming: 3 bases; junction bases outside the gene matches: 12. CDR3 length: 18 amino acids. Germline V lookup: CDR1 PRHDT, CDR2 FYEKMQ (reference sequence). The CDR3 region has the DNA TGTGCCAGCAGCTTACTCTTTAGTCGGGACAGGGGGAGCTACGAGCAGTACTTC. It yields the protein CASSLLFSRDRGSYEQYF.

This clone was picked up a small number of times. V usage is TRBV15 and J usage is TRBJ1-1; D is unresolved. This CDR3 is 13 amino acids long. CDR1 is LNHNV and CDR2 is YYDKDF in the germline V gene (reference sequence). Trimming took off 2 bases at V and 7 bases at J, with 11 bases between the two ends. CDR3 coding DNA: TGTGCCACCAGCAGACAATACAGAAGTGAAGCTTTCTTT. Amino acids: CATSRQYRSEAFF.

The chain couples TRBV10-3 to TRBJ2-3; TRBD1 matches at 8 bases. Trimming at V came to 5 bases and at J to 4 bases, leaving 2 bases not matched to a gene. The CDR3 consists of 13 residues. Germline-derived CDR1 and CDR2 are ENHRY and SYGVKD. CDR3 sequence reads: CAISPRGPDTQYF. The CDR3 DNA reads as TGTGCCATCAGTCCCAGGGGGCCAGATACGCAGTATTTT.

Here the CDR3 reads CASSYRTSGLSDTQYF. DNA for the CDR3: TGTGCCAGCAGTTACCGGACTAGCGGACTGTCAGATACGCAGTATTTT. V and J are TRBV6-5 and TRBJ2-3; 10 bases agree with TRBD2. V shed 2 bases, J shed 4 bases, and the junction held 6 bases outside the gene matches. From germline, CDR1 is MNHEY and CDR2 SVGAGI. The CDR3 sequence is 16 residues long.

V gene TRBV11-2 combines with J gene TRBJ2-1, with 10 bases aligning to TRBD1. There are 14 residues in the CDR3. Trimming took 2 bases from V and 10 from J; bases not matched to a gene: 5. Germline values: CDR1 SGHAT, CDR2 FQNNGV. The CDR3 sequence is CASSLWTGGLEQFF. CDR3 nucleotides: TGTGCCAGCAGCTTATGGACAGGGGGTCTCGAGCAGTTCTTC.

On this clone: This may arise from a read error, as a much more abundant clone is one base away. Other DNA sequences of this sample code for an identical CDR3. V is TRBV25-1 and J is TRBJ2-7; 10 bases line up with TRBD2. Trimming at V came to 1 base and at J to 4 bases, leaving 1 base not matched to a gene. The CDR3 is made up of 14 amino acids. Looked up from germline, CDR1 is MGHDK and CDR2 is SYGVNS. The CDR3 loop is CASSEWTSGYEQYF. The CDR3 DNA is TGTGCCAGCAGTGAATGGACTAGCGGTTACGAGCAGTACTTC.

The chain couples TRBV21-1 to TRBJ2-5; the tabulated D call, TRBD1, remains unverified against the DNA. TRBV21-1 is a listed pseudogene. This CDR3 contains 14 residues. The CDR3 DNA follows: TGTGCCAGCAGCAGGCAGGGGGCCGGGGAGACCCAGTACTTC. Its translation is CASSRQGAGETQYF.

The rearrangement joins TRBV28 to TRBJ2-7; 7 nucleotides match TRBD1. Germline-derived CDR1 and CDR2 are MDHEN and SYDVKM. Losses at the gene ends were 6 bases for V and 3 bases for J; bases not matched to a gene: 5. The CDR3 has 13 amino acids. This CDR3 reads CASSSPGGYEQYF. CDR3 coding DNA: TGTGCCAGCAGCTCCCCAGGGGGCTACGAGCAGTACTTC.

This chain connects TRBV5-8 to TRBJ2-1; TRBD1 matches 10 bases. The CDR3 spans 16 residues. The ends lost 0 bases at V and 7 bases at J; junction bases unmatched: 7. Germline V gene data show CDR1 as SGHTS and CDR2 as YDEGEE. The CDR3 loop reads CASSLAGGTGVNEQFF. CDR3 bases: TGTGCCAGCAGCTTGGCCGGAGGGACAGGGGTGAATGAGCAGTTCTTC.

The chain employs TRBV27 and TRBJ2-3; 9 nucleotides align to TRBD2. J gave up 6 bases and V 6 bases, and 13 bases lay outside the gene matches. The CDR3 is made up of 16 amino acids. Germline assignment: CDR1 MNHEY and CDR2 SMNVEV (reference sequence). CDR3 DNA sequence: TGTGCCAGCAGAGCCCTAGGTAGCGGGAGTGCTGATACGCAGTATTTT. Translation gives CASRALGSGSADTQYF.

This chain links TRBV6-1 with TRBJ1-5, with a weak D call TRBD1 (6 bases). The CDR3 consists of 14 residues. The germline V and J ends were trimmed by 6 bases and 3 bases, with 12 bases remaining between them. CDR1 is MNHNS, CDR2 SASEGT, per germline. The CDR3 coding sequence is TGTGCCAGCAGCACCGGACAGCTCAATCAGCCCCAGCATTTT. As protein: CASSTGQLNQPQHF.

The J gene is TRBJ2-3, the V gene TRBV7-2; 16 bases line up with TRBD2. The CDR3 has 18 residues. Trimming at V came to 2 bases and at J to 6 bases, leaving 8 bases not matched to a gene. Germline V lookup: CDR1 SGHTA, CDR2 FQGNSA. CDR3 coding DNA: TGTGCCAGCAGCTTATCGGGGACTAGCGGGGGGGCCGGGGATACGCAGTATTTT. Encoded protein: CASSLSGTSGGAGDTQYF.

V gene TRBV27 combines with J gene TRBJ2-1; 12 bases are a match to TRBD1. The CDR3 covers 16 residues. The V segment lost 4 bases and the J segment 5 bases; nucleotides outside the gene matches: 6. Germline-derived CDR1 and CDR2 are MNHEY and SMNVEV (reference sequence). CDR3: CASSWSGTGGHNEQFF. CDR3 nucleotide sequence: TGTGCCAGCAGTTGGTCGGGGACAGGGGGCCACAATGAGCAGTTCTTC.

The V call is TRBV29-1, the J call TRBJ2-7; 8 nucleotides line up with TRBD2. Germline V gene lookup returns CDR1 SQVTM and CDR2 ANQGSEA. The CDR3 sequence is 13 residues long. V shed 6 bases, J shed 4 bases, and the junction held 8 bases outside the gene matches. The CDR3 region is CSVMMAGGYEQYF. The CDR3, as DNA: TGCAGCGTGATGATGGCGGGAGGTTACGAGCAGTACTTC.

The chain combines TRBV7-8 with TRBJ2-7; tentative D call: TRBD2 (5 bases). The CDR3 contains 13 residues. Germline V CDR1 and CDR2: SGHVS, FQNEAQ. Trimming took off 5 bases at V and 1 base at J, with 9 bases between the two ends. The CDR3 protein is CASSPRASYEQYF. Written as DNA, the CDR3 is TGTGCCAGCAGCCCGCGGGCATCCTACGAGCAGTACTTC.

Here the CDR3 reads CASSFRLAPPYNEQFF. CDR3 bases: TGTGCCAGCAGCTTTAGACTAGCCCCCCCCTACAATGAGCAGTTCTTC. V gene TRBV11-3 combines with J gene TRBJ2-1; 7 nucleotides line up with TRBD2. The germline gives CDR1 SGHNT, CDR2 YENEEA. Trimming removed 3 bases from V and 2 bases from J; junction bases left unmatched: 7. This CDR3 is 16 amino acids long.

The chain carries TRBV18 and TRBJ1-3; D might be TRBD1 (6 bases). V was shortened by 4 bases and J by 1 base, with 11 bases between the two germline ends. The V gene's germline CDR1 is KGHSH and CDR2 LQKENI. There are 15 residues in the CDR3. This chain's CDR3 is CASSLGAPSGNTIYF. CDR3 bases: TGTGCCAGCTCACTGGGGGCTCCGTCTGGAAACACCATATATTTT.

CDR3 sequence reads: CASSQATSTDTQYF. The CDR3 DNA follows: TGCGCCAGCAGCCAAGCGACTAGCACAGATACGCAGTATTTT. This rearrangement joins TRBV4-1 to TRBJ2-3; the D is unclear. This CDR3 is 14 amino acids long. V lost 1 base and J 0 bases, leaving 5 bases between the germline ends. From germline, CDR1 is MGHRA and CDR2 YSYEKL.

The chain recombines TRBV10-3 with TRBJ1-1, with a possible D match to TRBD1 (5 bases). V lost 4 bases to trimming and J lost 0 bases, with 18 bases between them. The length of the CDR3 is 17 residues. Germline lookup yields CDR1 ENHRY and CDR2 SYGVKD. CDR3 sequence: CAISGDGGVNMNTEAFF. The CDR3 DNA sequence: TGTGCCATCAGTGGGGATGGGGGGGTGAATATGAACACTGAAGCTTTCTTT.